The 9 T cell receptor beta chains below all came from one sample that was sequenced in a study of cytomegalovirus exposure and HLA in healthy donors. Use of 60 Vbeta and 13 Jbeta primers characterized the PCR. Generated by immunoSEQ multiplex PCR, the TCRdb table keeps only in-frame clones and is missing some. The data include roughly 50,000 clones; the top ten clones carry 9% to 15%. Sequencing input: PBMCs. The receptor set was obtained from a woman aged 55-69 years in good health and CMV-seropositive.

The CDR3 spells CASSIRDRLIYGYTF. The CDR3 nucleotides read TGTGCCAGTAGTATCCGGGACAGACTTATCTATGGCTACACCTTC. The chain combines TRBV19 with TRBJ1-2, with 7 bases lining up with TRBD1. In germline, CDR1 is LNHDA, CDR2 SQIVND (reference sequence). Germline trimming cut 3 bases from V and 4 bases from J; bases unmatched to any gene: 8. This CDR3 spans 15 amino acids.

V usage is TRBV6-6 and J usage is TRBJ2-5; TRBD2 might be the D (5 bases). V was clipped by 11 bases and J by 0 bases, with 7 bases between them. The CDR3 is 11 residues long. Germline values: CDR1 MNHNY, CDR2 SVGAGI (reference sequence). The CDR3 DNA sequence: TGTGCCTTCGGGGACCAAGAGACCCAGTACTTC. It is translated as CAFGDQETQYF.

The chain has TRBV5-1 and TRBJ2-2; 11 bases map to TRBD2. The CDR3 runs 16 residues. With V trimmed by 6 bases and J by 6 bases, 10 bases remained unmatched. CDR1 is SGHRS, CDR2 YFSETQ, per germline. The CDR3 loop reads CASTRSGGAQAGELFF. CDR3 nucleotides: TGCGCCAGCACTCGTAGCGGGGGGGCCCAGGCCGGGGAGCTGTTTTTT.

This chain uses TRBV5-4 with TRBJ2-2, with 8 bases identical to TRBD2. The junction had 6 bases not matched to a gene; V was cut back by 2 bases and J by 6 bases. Germline CDR1 reads SGHNT; CDR2 reads YYREEE (reference sequence). The CDR3 sequence is 15 residues long. DNA of the CDR3: TGTGCCAGCAGCTTTAGCGGGGTGAGGGCCGGGGAGCTGTTTTTT. Protein product: CASSFSGVRAGELFF.

This chain links TRBV19 with TRBJ1-6; TRBD1 aligns across 7 bases. The CDR3 runs 15 residues. Germline V gene data show CDR1 as LNHDA and CDR2 as SQIVND (reference sequence). V trimming: 6 bases; J trimming: 7 bases; junction bases outside the gene matches: 9. The CDR3, as DNA: TGTGCCAGTAGGAGCCGGGACAGCTCAAATTCACCCCTCCACTTT. Protein: CASRSRDSSNSPLHF.

V and J are TRBV9 and TRBJ1-4; a weak D match, TRBD1 (6 bases). The CDR3 sequence is 14 residues long. Looked up from germline, CDR1 is SGDLS and CDR2 is YYNGEE. With 0 bases removed from V and 7 bases from J, the gap between germline ends came to 10 bases. This CDR3 is CASSVGTVREKLFF. In DNA form, the CDR3 reads TGTGCCAGCAGCGTAGGGACAGTACGTGAAAAACTGTTTTTT.

The chain combines TRBV7-8 with TRBJ1-5; D is ambiguous. Between the trimmed V and J ends, which lost 5 bases and 6 bases, there was a span of 8 bases. The CDR3 has 12 amino acids. Per germline, CDR1 SGHVS and CDR2 FQNEAQ. The CDR3 DNA sequence: TGTGCCAGCAGCGCGCAGGCTCAGCCCCAGCATTTT. Translated, it gives CASSAQAQPQHF.

The CDR3 protein is CASSPSVAGTDTQYF. The CDR3 region has the DNA TGCGCCAGCAGCCCCTCAGTAGCGGGCACAGATACGCAGTATTTT. The chain couples TRBV4-1 to TRBJ2-3; maybe TRBD2 (6 bases). The CDR3 spans 15 residues. Germline CDR1 and CDR2: MGHRA and YSYEKL. Trimming shortened V by 4 bases and J by 1 base, and 12 bases separated the two germline ends.

The rearrangement joins TRBV7-2 to TRBJ2-1; D is perhaps TRBD2 (6 bases). V lost 5 bases and J 7 bases, leaving 12 bases between the germline ends. The germline gives CDR1 SGHTA, CDR2 FQGNSA. CDR3 length: 13 amino acids. The CDR3 protein is CASSPLGSNEQFF. DNA of the CDR3: TGTGCCAGCAGCCCGCTCGGGAGTAATGAGCAGTTCTTC.